These 2 T cell receptor beta chains were all obtained from the same sample, sequenced in a study of blood T cell repertoires in COVID-19 (TCRdb year 2020). The library relied on the immunoSEQ multiplex PCR assay. The immuneACCESS repertoire file appears here via TCRdb, limited to in-frame rearrangements. These files lack a portion of the clones; in checked studies, under half of the deficit traces to unresolved V genes, and the cause of the others is not known. The sample table contains more than 200,000 clones; only one count was recorded for around 84% of them. 1.5% to 2% of the sample comes from the top ten. The specimen was PBMCs or T cells enriched from blood (not recorded which). The source is a woman aged 50 to 65 who had recovered from COVID-19.

DNA for the CDR3: TGCGCCAGCAGCCCGGGACAGCCCGAAGCTTTCTTT. Its translation: CASSPGQPEAFF. The chain uses TRBV5-1 and TRBJ1-1; 7 positions match TRBD1. Germline V CDR1 and CDR2: SGHRS, YFSETQ. This CDR3 contains 12 residues. The junction had 5 bases not matched to a gene; V was cut back by 4 bases and J by 8 bases.

This chain links TRBV6-5 with TRBJ2-3; D might be TRBD1 (6 bases). Germline CDR1 MNHEY, CDR2 SVGAGI. With 6 bases removed from V and 2 bases from J, the gap between germline ends came to 12 bases. This CDR3 is 14 amino acids long. CDR3 loop: CASSLGQYTDTQYF. The CDR3 DNA sequence: TGTGCCAGCAGCTTAGGACAGTACACAGATACGCAGTATTTT.